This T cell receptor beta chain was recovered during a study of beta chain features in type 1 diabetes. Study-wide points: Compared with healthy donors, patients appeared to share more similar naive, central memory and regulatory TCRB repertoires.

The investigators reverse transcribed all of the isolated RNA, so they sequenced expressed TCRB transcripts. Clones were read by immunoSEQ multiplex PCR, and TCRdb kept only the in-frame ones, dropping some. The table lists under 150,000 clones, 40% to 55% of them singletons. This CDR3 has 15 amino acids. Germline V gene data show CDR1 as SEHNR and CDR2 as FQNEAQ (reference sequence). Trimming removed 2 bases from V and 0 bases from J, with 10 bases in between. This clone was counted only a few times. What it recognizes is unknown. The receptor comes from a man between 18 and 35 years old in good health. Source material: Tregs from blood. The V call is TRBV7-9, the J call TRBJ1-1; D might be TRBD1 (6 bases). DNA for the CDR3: TGTGCCAGCAGCTTACCCGGACAGTTGAACACTGAAGCTTTCTTT. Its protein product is CASSLPGQLNTEAFF.